This TCR beta chain was documented in a study of CD8+ T cells in alopecia areata. RNA was isolated and reverse transcribed to cDNA, the sequencing template. Clones were sequenced by immunoSEQ multiplex PCR, and TCRdb holds only the in-frame ones, with some missing. Found here are around 120,000 clones, around 60% of them singletons; the top ten hold more than 5.5%. The sample's treatment: oral pan-JAK inhibitor, 5-10 mg twice daily. Researchers took lesional scalp punch biopsies and peripheral blood from people who were alopecia areata patients. Germline V CDR1 and CDR2: MGHRA, YSYEKL. The CDR3 sequence is 15 residues long. The V and J ends lost 0 bases and 2 bases respectively, with 8 bases between them.

The sequenced sample was CD4+ T cells sorted from blood, obtained at week 4, from a patient treated with tofacitinib. J is TRBJ2-1 and V is TRBV4-1; D possibly corresponds to TRBD2 (6 bases). This TCR was sampled from a human donor with alopecia areata. CDR3 DNA sequence: TGCGCCAGCAGCCAAGATGCGGGAACCTACAATGAGCAGTTCTTC. This sequence encodes CASSQDAGTYNEQFF.